This passage covers 26 T cell receptor beta chains from one sample sequenced in a study of CD8 T cells in ankylosing spondylitis. Study outcomes and limitations: What seemed typical of ankylosing spondylitis blood was a TCR beta motif built from several highly homologous variants.

MiXCR was run by TCRdb on the 5' RACE reads, yielding one entry per CDR3 protein. The data hold some 700,000 distinct CDR3 sequences, with 15% to 20% observed a single time. Antigens for these TCRs are unknown. The sample comprised blood, either unsorted or a sorted T cell fraction (not recorded which). The receptors were sampled from a male donor with ankylosing spondylitis.

The V and J genes are TRBV27 and TRBJ2-5; no reliable D call. Germline CDR1 and CDR2: MNHEY and SMNVEV (reference sequence). V gave up 6 bases and J gave up 0 bases, with 17 bases separating them. CDR3 length: 16 amino acids. CDR3 bases: TGTGCCAGCAGCCCCGAGGTTGGAACTTACCAAGAGACCCAGTACTTC. This translates into CASSPEVGTYQETQYF.

The table lists this clonotype with a few counts. The V and J genes are TRBV27 and TRBJ2-2; D may be TRBD2 (6 bases). Trimming left V 2 bases short and J 13 bases short, with 14 bases between. The CDR3 length is 13 residues. Per germline, CDR1 MNHEY and CDR2 SMNVEV (reference sequence). The DNA of the CDR3 is TGTGCCAGCAGTTTACGGTGGGCGGGGACGCTGTTTTTT. Translating gives CASSLRWAGTLFF.

This clonotype was seen at least ten times. The V gene is TRBV28, the J gene TRBJ2-7; the D is unclear. The V end lost 3 bases, the J end lost 2 bases, and 14 bases lay between the germline ends. The CDR3 totals 15 residues. Germline V CDR1 and CDR2: MDHEN, SYDVKM. CDR3 sequence: CASSFSGSLPYEQYF. CDR3 sequence (DNA): TGTGCCAGCAGTTTTTCGGGCAGCCTTCCCTACGAGCAGTACTTC. The full variable domain, completed using reference TRBV28 and TRBJ2-7, is DVKVTQSSRYLVKRTGEKVFLECVQDMDHENMFWYRQDPGLGLRLIYFSYDVKMKEKGDIPEGYSVSREKKERFSLILESASTNQTSMYLCASSFSGSLPYEQYFGPGTRLTVT.

The chain employs TRBV20-1 and TRBJ1-2, with 9 bases matching TRBD1. This CDR3 has 13 residues. CDR1 is DFQATT and CDR2 is SNEGSKA in the germline V gene (reference sequence). V shed 0 bases and J 8 bases; nucleotides not matched to a gene: 4. The DNA of the CDR3 is TGCAGTGCTAGAGATCGACAGGGGGGAGGCTACACCTTC. Translating gives CSARDRQGGGYTF.

The CDR3 coding sequence is TGTGCCAGCAGTGGTATCGGGACAGGGGGATTCTATGGCTACACCTTC. Translated, it gives CASSGIGTGGFYGYTF. The chain uses TRBV6-2 or TRBV6-3 and TRBJ1-2; 11 bases are shared with TRBD1. The germline V gene encodes CDR1 MNHEY and CDR2 SVGEGT. With 5 bases clipped from V and 4 bases from J, the junction kept 9 bases outside the gene matches. The CDR3 totals 16 residues.

The rearrangement uses TRBV29-1 and TRBJ2-2, with TRBD1 as a possible D gene (6 bases). The length of the CDR3 is 15 residues. V lost 3 bases and J lost 4, with 15 bases in between. Per germline, CDR1 SQVTM and CDR2 ANQGSEA. CDR3 sequence reads: CSVDPEGVGTGELFF. The CDR3 nucleotides read TGCAGCGTTGATCCTGAGGGGGTGGGCACCGGGGAGCTGTTTTTT.

The chain is built from TRBV11-2 and TRBJ1-1, with TRBD1 identical over 10 bases. This CDR3 region has 16 residues. Looked up from germline, CDR1 is SGHAT and CDR2 is FQNNGV. Germline trimming cut 6 bases from V and 5 bases from J; bases unmatched to any gene: 12. The CDR3 reads CASSTRDRGRLTEAFF. Here the CDR3 DNA reads TGTGCCAGCAGTACTCGGGACAGGGGTCGACTTACTGAAGCTTTCTTT.

The V call is TRBV6-2 or TRBV6-3, the J call TRBJ1-1; 10 positions match TRBD1. The V segment lost 6 bases and the J segment 3 bases; nucleotides outside the gene matches: 25. The germline V gene encodes CDR1 MNHEY and CDR2 SVGEGT. This CDR3 has 21 amino acids. In DNA, the CDR3 is TGTGCCAGCAGGCCCCGGGACAGGGGCATGGTTCTAAATGGGTTGGACACTGAAGCTTTCTTT. Protein sequence: CASRPRDRGMVLNGLDTEAFF.

This chain joins TRBV2 and TRBJ1-1, with D unclear. V was shortened by 3 bases and J by 0 bases, with 11 bases between the two germline ends. CDR1 and CDR2 (germline): SNHLY, FYNNEI. The CDR3 runs 15 residues. CDR3 loop: CASSERQTLNTEAFF. The CDR3 coding sequence is TGTGCCAGCAGTGAGCGGCAGACACTGAACACTGAAGCTTTCTTT.

This rearrangement joins TRBV12-3 or TRBV12-4 to TRBJ2-1; D could derive from TRBD1 or TRBD2 (6 bases each). Trimming took 7 bases from V and 6 from J, leaving 34 bases between them. This CDR3 region has 20 residues. The CDR3 bases are TGTGCCAGCATCCTAAGTAGGCAGGGAAGCAAGGGGGGCCCCGGCAATGAGCAGTTCTTC. Amino acids: CASILSRQGSKGGPGNEQFF.

This clonotype has just a few counts. The genes are TRBV6-2 or TRBV6-3 and TRBJ2-3; D remains ambiguous. Germline lookup yields CDR1 MNHEY and CDR2 SVGEGT. The V end lost 5 bases, the J end lost 6 bases, and 15 bases lay between the germline ends. The CDR3 is 14 amino acids. CDR3 loop: CASSNPAVGDTQYF. DNA for the CDR3: TGTGCCAGCAGTAACCCTGCGGTGGGTGATACGCAGTATTTT.

The rearrangement joins TRBV10-3 to TRBJ2-7, with D uncertain. Germline V gene sequence: CDR1 ENHRY, CDR2 SYGVKD. The CDR3 sequence is 12 residues long. Trimming stripped 6 bases from V and 6 bases from J, with 12 bases between. As DNA, the CDR3 is TGTGCCATCAGAATCAGCGCCGGCGAGCAGTACTTC. This sequence encodes CAIRISAGEQYF.

This clonotype has a single count. The chain is built from TRBV6-1 and TRBJ2-3; D is tentatively TRBD1 or TRBD2 (5 bases each). In germline, CDR1 is MNHNS, CDR2 SASEGT. Trimming shortened V by 4 bases and J by 5 bases, and 22 bases separated the two germline ends. The CDR3 spans 17 residues. The CDR3 reads CASSAPGPTGSLDTQYF. DNA of the CDR3: TGTGCCAGCAGTGCCCCGGGACCAACGGGGTCCCTAGATACGCAGTATTTT.

This rearrangement joins TRBV12-3 or TRBV12-4 to TRBJ2-3; perhaps TRBD1 as D (5 bases). The CDR3 covers 15 residues. Trimming took off 0 bases at V and 5 bases at J, with 12 bases between the two ends. CDR3 amino acids: CASSLAVGRGDTQYF. In DNA, the CDR3 is TGTGCCAGCAGTTTAGCGGTCGGAAGGGGAGATACGCAGTATTTT.

The chain is built from TRBV27 and TRBJ2-3; D unresolved. Germline CDR1 reads MNHEY; CDR2 reads SMNVEV (reference sequence). This CDR3 contains 14 residues. Between the trimmed V and J ends, which lost 2 bases and 2 bases, there was a span of 8 bases. The CDR3 DNA reads as TGTGCCAGCAGTTTAGGACCCGACACAGATACGCAGTATTTT. Translated: CASSLGPDTDTQYF.

This clonotype was counted a few times. This sequence joins TRBV6-5 and TRBJ1-6; 11 nucleotides line up with TRBD1. Germline lookup yields CDR1 MNHEY and CDR2 SVGAGI. The CDR3 is made up of 15 amino acids. The junction had 1 base not matched to a gene; V was cut back by 4 bases and J by 5 bases. In nucleotides, the CDR3 is TGTGCCAGCAGTTGGGACAGGGGGAATAATTCACCCCTCCACTTT. Its protein is CASSWDRGNNSPLHF.

The chain employs TRBV20-1 and TRBJ2-7, with 7 bases lining up with TRBD2. Trimming cost V 0 bases and J 4 bases; bases outside gene matches: 9. CDR3 length equals 15 residues. Germline loops: CDR1 DFQATT, CDR2 SNEGSKA (reference sequence). The CDR3 sequence: CSARDPLAVPYEQYF. The DNA of the CDR3 is TGCAGTGCTAGAGATCCCCTAGCGGTCCCTTACGAGCAGTACTTC.

This clonotype has just a few counts. This chain uses TRBV6-2 or TRBV6-3 with TRBJ1-1, with 7 positions matching TRBD1. Looked up from germline, CDR1 is MNHEY and CDR2 is SVGEGT. Trimming at V came to 5 bases and at J to 1 base, leaving 4 bases not matched to a gene. The length of the CDR3 is 14 residues. CDR3 DNA: TGTGCCAGCAGTCCGACAGGGCGGAACACTGAAGCTTTCTTT. Protein: CASSPTGRNTEAFF.

Only a few counts were recorded for this clonotype. The rearrangement uses TRBV4-1 and TRBJ2-7, with a tentative D call TRBD2 (6 bases). This CDR3 spans 15 amino acids. V was trimmed by 0 bases and J by 11 bases, leaving 20 bases between them. Germline assignment: CDR1 MGHRA and CDR2 YSYEKL. CDR3 region: CASSQDLYASSVEYF. CDR3 in DNA: TGCGCCAGCAGCCAAGATCTGTACGCCTCTAGCGTGGAGTACTTC.

The genes are TRBV20-1 and TRBJ1-5; D remains unclear. CDR3 length equals 13 residues. Germline V gene data show CDR1 as DFQATT and CDR2 as SNEGSKA (reference sequence). The V end was cut by 2 bases, the J end by 4 bases, with 9 bases between. Here the CDR3 DNA reads TGCAGTGCTAGAAATGGGGTGAATCAGCCCCAGCATTTT. Amino acid sequence: CSARNGVNQPQHF.

In its sample, this clonotype was seen many times. The CDR3 bases are TGTGCCAGCAGTTCCGGACAGAACACTGAAGCTTTCTTT. The encoded protein is CASSSGQNTEAFF. This chain connects TRBV12-3 or TRBV12-4 to TRBJ1-1; a weak D match, TRBD1 (5 bases). V was pared by 4 bases and J by 1 base, with 7 bases between. This CDR3 region has 13 residues.

In this sample, this clonotype turned up a few times. The V and J genes are TRBV20-1 and TRBJ1-2; D unclear. There are 12 residues in the CDR3. Germline assignment: CDR1 DFQATT and CDR2 SNEGSKA (reference sequence). V lost 6 bases and J lost 4, with 12 bases in between. The CDR3 loop reads CSAEQTSYGYTF. The CDR3 DNA follows: TGCAGTGCGGAGCAGACAAGCTATGGCTACACCTTC.

This clonotype was seen more than once but under ten times. The genes are TRBV12-3 or TRBV12-4 and TRBJ2-1; D call uncertain. This CDR3 region has 15 residues. Deletions cut 5 bases from V and 0 bases from J, with 11 bases between. As DNA, the CDR3 is TGTGCCAGCAGTCCCGACTCTAGCTCCTACAATGAGCAGTTCTTC. Translating gives CASSPDSSSYNEQFF.

The CDR3 region has the DNA TGTGCCAGCAGTGAAGCTGAGTCGGGCTACGAGCAGTACTTC. It is translated as CASSEAESGYEQYF. This chain uses TRBV2 with TRBJ2-7, with unresolved D. The CDR3 runs to 14 residues. The germline gives CDR1 SNHLY, CDR2 FYNNEI. Deletions cut 0 bases from V and 3 bases from J, with 9 bases between.

This clonotype has only a few counts. The V and J genes are TRBV18 and TRBJ2-7; D perhaps matches TRBD1 (6 bases). Trimming removed 1 base from V and 4 bases from J, with 14 bases in between. The CDR3 contains 15 residues. Germline V CDR1 and CDR2: KGHSH, LQKENI. The CDR3 region is CASSPRGTGLYEQYF. The CDR3 region has the DNA TGTGCCAGCTCACCACGGGGTACAGGGTTATACGAGCAGTACTTC.

This clonotype was found a few times. This chain links TRBV4-2 with TRBJ2-7; 7 nucleotides line up with TRBD1. Germline CDR1 is LGHNA and CDR2 is YNFKEQ. This CDR3 is 16 amino acids long. The V gene end was trimmed by 2 bases and the J gene end by 0 bases; junction bases not matched to a gene: 7. CDR3 DNA sequence: TGTGCCAGCAGCCAACAAGAGGGACAGAACTCCTACGAGCAGTACTTC. Translation gives CASSQQEGQNSYEQYF.